This T cell receptor beta chain derives from a study of cytomegalovirus exposure and HLA in healthy donors. A remark on this clone: What it recognizes is unknown.

Germline assignment: CDR1 WNHNN and CDR2 SYGVQD (reference sequence). This CDR3 is built from 14 residues. Study-wide results and caveats: Through in vitro validation, a few CMV-associated chains were shown to be specific for CMV antigens. Association of a missense DCLRE1C variant with TCR beta V- and J-gene trimming was reported in a later analysis. When presence/absence was analysed, sequencing depth was taken to be roughly uniform across donors. Reported findings show TCR beta sequences accurately forecast HLA-A and HLA-B alleles in most subjects.

Vbeta (60) and Jbeta (13) primers were used in the PCR. Repertoires were generated with immunoSEQ multiplex PCR, while TCRdb's copy carries only in-frame clones and drops some. The specimen's table records 45,000 to 65,000 clones. The chain joins TRBV10-1 to TRBJ2-5; 11 nucleotides match TRBD1. Matching the DNA end better, TRBJ2-7 makes the J call doubtful. Sample: PBMCs. This clonotype originated in a man between 18 and 29 years old in good health and CMV-seropositive. CDR3 nucleotide sequence: TGCGCCAGCAGTGCCGGGACAGGGGGCTACGAGCAGTACTTC. Amino acid sequence: CASSAGTGGYEQYF.